These T cell receptor beta chains were read from a single sample in a study of cytomegalovirus exposure and HLA in healthy donors. Profiling relied on immunoSEQ multiplex PCR, and the TCRdb table lists in-frame clones only, not all of them. The repertoire includes about 140,000 clones, around 73% of them detected once, and about 2.9% sits in the top ten. Sequencing input: PBMCs. These receptors all come from a female donor in good health and CMV-seronegative. The CDR3 runs from the conserved cysteine through the conserved F or W. Each record gives: clone size, V gene, D gene, J gene, CDR3 DNA, CDR3 protein. The D gene is left open where the match is weak. Expanded clones get a size class; other rows say once, few or many, or leave the size out.

>NA|TRBV27|NA|TRBJ2-1
TGTGCCAGCAGGCAAGGGGGACCCTACAATGAGCAGTTCTTC
CASRQGGPYNEQFF
>NA|TRBV6-1|NA|TRBJ2-1
TGTGCCAGCAGTGAAGCGGCTAGCGTTTACAATGAGCAGTTCTTC
CASSEAASVYNEQFF
>NA|TRBV4-1|TRBD2|TRBJ2-3
TGCGCCAGCAGCCAACGCGGGAGCTATACCACAGATACGCAGTATTTT
CASSQRGSYTTDTQYF
>NA|TRBV6-1|TRBD2|TRBJ2-3
TGTGCCAGCAGTGAAACTAGCGCGAAAGATACGCAGTATTTT
CASSETSAKDTQYF
>NA|TRBV9|NA|TRBJ2-1
TGTGCCAGCAGCCCAGACCCCCGCGGGAAAAACAATGAGCAGTTCTTC
CASSPDPRGKNNEQFF
>NA|TRBV5-4|TRBD1|TRBJ2-7
TGTGCCAGCAGCTTGAAGGGACAGGGCTACGAGCAGTACTTC
CASSLKGQGYEQYF
>NA|TRBV11-2|TRBD2|TRBJ2-1
TGTGCCAGCAGCATGGGACTAGCGGGAGACTGGAATGAGCAGTTCTTC
CASSMGLAGDWNEQFF
>NA|TRBV4-2|TRBD2|TRBJ2-2
TGTGCCAGCAGCCTCCGGACTAGCGGGAGAAACAACACCGGGGAGCTGTTTTTT
CASSLRTSGRNNTGELFF
>NA|TRBV10-3|NA|TRBJ1-5
TGTGCCATCAGTCCGGGGTTATATCAGCCCCAGCATTTT
CAISPGLYQPQHF
>NA|TRBV19|TRBD1|TRBJ1-5
TGTGCCAGTAGTATAGGCTGGTTTAGCGACAGGGTCCAGCCCCAGCATTTT
CASSIGWFSDRVQPQHF
>NA|TRBV7-9|TRBD1|TRBJ1-2
TGTGCCAGCAGCCACCGGGACAGGGAAGAGAGGGATCGTTACGGCTACACCTTC
CASSHRDREERDRYGYTF
>NA|TRBV10-3|TRBD1|TRBJ2-7
TGTGCCATTTCCCGTGACAGGGGTGGCCTCTACGAGCAGTACTTC
CAISRDRGGLYEQYF
>NA|TRBV19|NA|TRBJ1-1
TGTGCCAGTAGTATAAGTAGGAACACTGAAGCTTTCTTT
CASSISRNTEAFF
>NA|TRBV6-1|NA|TRBJ1-1
TGTGCCAGCAGTGGCGGGACCAACCTCTTTATGAACACTGAAGCTTTCTTT
CASSGGTNLFMNTEAFF
>NA|TRBV7-2|TRBD1|TRBJ2-7
TGTGCCAGCAGCTCCTGGCCCAGGGGGCGATCCTACGAGCAGTACTTC
CASSSWPRGRSYEQYF
>NA|TRBV6-1|NA|TRBJ1-5
TGTGCCAGCATCGCGGGGGGCAATCAGCCCCAGCATTTT
CASIAGGNQPQHF
>NA|TRBV5-1|NA|TRBJ2-2
TGCGCCAGCAGTATAGACAGCACGAACACCGGGGAGCTGTTTTTT
CASSIDSTNTGELFF
>NA|TRBV27|TRBD1|TRBJ1-1
TGTGCCAGCAGATACGGGACAGGGAGGACAGCTTTCTTT
CASRYGTGRTAFF
>NA|TRBV5-8|NA|TRBJ2-2
TGTGCCAGCAGCCCCGGGTCGATCTTTACCGGGGAGCTGTTTTTT
CASSPGSIFTGELFF
>NA|TRBV14|NA|TRBJ2-2
TGTGCCAGCAGCCCTTCTGGGCGCAGACGCCCCGGGGAGCTGTTTTTT
CASSPSGRRRPGELFF
>NA|TRBV5-6|TRBD2|TRBJ2-7
TGTGCCAGCAGCTCGGGAGGACTGGCGGCCTACGAGCAGTACTTC
CASSSGGLAAYEQYF
>few|TRBV27|NA|TRBJ1-1
TGTGCCAGCAGCCGCAGGGGCACTGAAGCTTTCTTT
CASSRRGTEAFF